The rows below give T cell receptor beta chains drawn from one sample of a study of shared clonotypes between healthy human individuals. Clones were sequenced by immunoSEQ multiplex PCR, and TCRdb holds only the in-frame ones, with some missing. The profile shows 2 million to 2.5 million clones, approximately 95% of them singletons. The sample was naive CD4+ T cells sorted from blood. These receptors were obtained from a man aged 18 to 29 in good health. The conserved cysteine and the conserved F or W are not part of the CDR3 here. Each record gives: CDR3 protein, J gene, V gene.

CDR3 protein: ASSWTGGRNQPQH; J gene: TRBJ1-5; V gene: TRBV6-5
CDR3 protein: ASSLPGRNSPLH; J gene: TRBJ1-6; V gene: TRBV30
CDR3 protein: ASSSKAGTSLYNEQF; J gene: TRBJ2-1; V gene: TRBV7-2
CDR3 protein: ASSQEDVGQPQH; J gene: TRBJ1-5; V gene: TRBV4-1
CDR3 protein: AISELTSGYEQY; J gene: TRBJ2-7; V gene: TRBV10-3
CDR3 protein: ASSLGSNQPQH; J gene: TRBJ1-5; V gene: TRBV11-1
CDR3 protein: ASSLAWGADTQY; J gene: TRBJ2-3; V gene: TRBV5-1
CDR3 protein: SAGGTGSPDTQY; J gene: TRBJ2-3; V gene: TRBV29-1
CDR3 protein: ASTRGDRGSETQY; J gene: TRBJ2-5; V gene: TRBV6-5
CDR3 protein: ASSPGQGHAYEQY; J gene: TRBJ2-7; V gene: TRBV18
CDR3 protein: ASSLTSGDYNEQF; J gene: TRBJ2-1; V gene: TRBV2
CDR3 protein: ASSLRRNTDTQY; J gene: TRBJ2-3; V gene: TRBV5-6
CDR3 protein: ASSRQNYGYT; J gene: TRBJ1-2; V gene: TRBV25-1
CDR3 protein: SAPDRDKQY; J gene: TRBJ2-7; V gene: TRBV20-1
CDR3 protein: SLGDAYGYT; J gene: TRBJ1-2; V gene: TRBV20-1
CDR3 protein: ASLPGSPPLH; J gene: TRBJ1-6; V gene: TRBV6-1
CDR3 protein: ASSSGNNQPQH; J gene: TRBJ1-5; V gene: TRBV10-2
CDR3 protein: ASSARGLAGGHEQY; J gene: TRBJ2-7; V gene: TRBV7-2
CDR3 protein: ASGAASNTGELF; J gene: TRBJ2-2; V gene: TRBV2
CDR3 protein: ASSPYGTDLEKLF; J gene: TRBJ1-4; V gene: TRBV2
CDR3 protein: ASSLSGLAGTDTQY; J gene: TRBJ2-3; V gene: TRBV7-3
CDR3 protein: ASSVADRAGGPGTQY; J gene: TRBJ2-3; V gene: TRBV9
CDR3 protein: ASSPRAGGGNTIY; J gene: TRBJ1-3; V gene: TRBV7-9
CDR3 protein: AISRGPTGELF; J gene: TRBJ2-2; V gene: TRBV10-3
CDR3 protein: ASSLVAGVYEQY; J gene: TRBJ2-7; V gene: TRBV5-1
CDR3 protein: ASSVALKNYGYT; J gene: TRBJ1-2; V gene: TRBV9
CDR3 protein: ASSLVRGPYEQY; J gene: TRBJ2-7; V gene: TRBV7-8
CDR3 protein: AISPRDRALETQY; J gene: TRBJ2-5; V gene: TRBV10-3
CDR3 protein: ASSEAGESIQY; J gene: TRBJ2-4; V gene: TRBV6-1
CDR3 protein: ASSSYGGGELF; J gene: TRBJ2-2; V gene: TRBV5-1
CDR3 protein: SVGTVLSNEQF; J gene: TRBJ2-1; V gene: TRBV29-1
CDR3 protein: ASSYSGPRLREQY; J gene: .; V gene: TRBV6-5
CDR3 protein: ASSNFHRGRDQPQH; J gene: TRBJ1-5; V gene: TRBV21-1
CDR3 protein: ASSQPLADTQY; J gene: TRBJ2-3; V gene: TRBV4-1
CDR3 protein: AISQGANTGELF; J gene: TRBJ2-2; V gene: TRBV10-3
CDR3 protein: AWSSGAHSGTDTQY; J gene: TRBJ2-3; V gene: TRBV30
CDR3 protein: AWQRTSGIYEQY; J gene: TRBJ2-7; V gene: TRBV30
CDR3 protein: ASSFRAGGEAQY; J gene: TRBJ2-5; V gene: TRBV11-2
CDR3 protein: ASSLASGTQY; J gene: TRBJ2-5; V gene: TRBV27
CDR3 protein: ASTIGPTVYNSPLH; J gene: TRBJ1-6; V gene: TRBV19
CDR3 protein: ASSQDRTSFSGRSEQY; J gene: TRBJ2-7; V gene: TRBV4-3
CDR3 protein: ASSRNLANNSPLH; J gene: TRBJ1-6; V gene: TRBV5-4